This note documents a single TCR beta chain sequence. Its specificity is unknown. CDR1 and CDR2 from the germline V gene are MNHEY and SMNVEV (reference sequence). The CDR3 length is 16 residues. V lost 2 bases and J lost 0; bases outside the gene matches: 6. This entry is derived from a study of shared clonotypes between healthy human individuals. Whole-study findings and limits: The sole specimen, blood, was sampled, and tissue repertoires likely differ. Represented diversity (both genetic and exposure-history) was limited by the small number of donors.

Authors' analysis steps: Filtering differed, since immunoSEQ gave only junction sequences and no quality scores. Libraries were prepared by immunoSEQ multiplex PCR; TCRdb keeps only in-frame clonotypes and omits some of them. That table supplies the V and J calls and clone size; D and trimming were determined from the DNA. The table lists about 980,000 clones, around three quarters of them singletons. The specimen was memory CD4+ T cells sorted from blood. The subset denotes: CD45RA-negative fraction. The chain uses TRBV27 and TRBJ2-7; 8 nucleotides match TRBD2. The sequence was collected from a man aged 18 to 30 in good health. Here the CDR3 reads CASSLTLAATSYEQYF. The CDR3 bases are TGTGCCAGCAGTTTAACACTAGCGGCAACCTCCTACGAGCAGTACTTC.